This T cell receptor beta chain was captured by sequencing in a study of shared clonotypes between healthy human individuals. Across the study: The donor pool was made up of two women and a few men aged 18 to 49. Findings and caveats of the study: The diversity represented, both genetic and in exposure history, was limited by few donors. Lower generation probabilities were found for non-shared clonotypes than for those shared by all four donors.

Per the study methods: ImmunoSEQ gave junction-only sequences without quality scores, so filtering differed. The protocol was immunoSEQ multiplex PCR, while the TCRdb copy is restricted to in-frame clones and leaves out a portion. The V and J calls and clone size are taken from that table; D and trimming were inferred from the DNA. The sample holds 600,000 to 700,000 clones, 60% to 75% seen once. For this clone: The antigen is undetermined. Other DNA sequences in this specimen translate into the identical CDR3.

What was sequenced was memory CD4+ T cells sorted from blood. Subset given: CD45RA-negative fraction. This receptor was obtained from a woman between 25 and 40 years old in good health.

CDR3 residues: CASSRLAGAPGELFF. The CDR3 coding sequence is TGTGCCAGCAGTAGACTAGCGGGAGCCCCCGGGGAGCTGTTTTTT. This chain uses TRBV2 with TRBJ2-2; 12 bases map to TRBD2. CDR1 and CDR2 (germline): SNHLY, FYNNEI. The trim removed 5 bases at V and 6 bases at J, leaving 4 bases unmatched. This CDR3 has 15 amino acids.